This TCR beta chain was sequenced in a study of patients and donors after allogeneic stem cell transplantation. CDR3 length: 15 residues. The germline V gene encodes CDR1 MGHRA and CDR2 YSYEKL. Deletions cut 3 bases from V and 5 bases from J, with 14 bases between. This clonotype was recorded a few times. TCRdb re-called the RT-PCR reads through MiXCR, storing one row per CDR3 protein. Among tens of thousands of distinct CDR3 sequences listed, approximately 49% were seen once. The origin of this receptor is a human donor who was either an allogeneic HSCT recipient or a stem cell or donor lymphocyte infusion donor (not recorded which). It is not recorded whose cells these are; they may come from a transplant donor. The sequenced sample was blood, either unsorted or a sorted T cell fraction (not recorded which). The V gene is TRBV4-1, the J gene TRBJ1-5, with D perhaps matching TRBD1 (6 bases). The CDR3 DNA follows: TGCGCCAGCAGCCAGACCTTGTCAGGGGATCAGCCCCAGCATTTT. Amino acids: CASSQTLSGDQPQHF.